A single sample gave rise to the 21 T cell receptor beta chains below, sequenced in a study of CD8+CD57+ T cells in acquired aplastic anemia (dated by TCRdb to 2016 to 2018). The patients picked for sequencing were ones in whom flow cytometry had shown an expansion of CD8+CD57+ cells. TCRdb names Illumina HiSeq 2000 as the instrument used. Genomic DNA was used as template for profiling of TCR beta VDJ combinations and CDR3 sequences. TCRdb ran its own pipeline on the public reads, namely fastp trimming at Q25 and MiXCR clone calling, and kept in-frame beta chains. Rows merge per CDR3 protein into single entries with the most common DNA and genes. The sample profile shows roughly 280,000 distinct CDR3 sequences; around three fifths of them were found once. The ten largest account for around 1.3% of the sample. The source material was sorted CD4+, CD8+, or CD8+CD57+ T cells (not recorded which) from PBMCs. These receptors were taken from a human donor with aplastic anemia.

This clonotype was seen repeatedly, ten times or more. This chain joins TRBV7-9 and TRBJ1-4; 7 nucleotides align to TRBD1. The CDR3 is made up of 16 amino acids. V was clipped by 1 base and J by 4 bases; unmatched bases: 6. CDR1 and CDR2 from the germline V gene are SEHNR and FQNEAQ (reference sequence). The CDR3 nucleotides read TGTGCCAGCAGCTTAGGATACAGGGGAATTAATGAAAAACTGTTTTTT. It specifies CASSLGYRGINEKLFF.

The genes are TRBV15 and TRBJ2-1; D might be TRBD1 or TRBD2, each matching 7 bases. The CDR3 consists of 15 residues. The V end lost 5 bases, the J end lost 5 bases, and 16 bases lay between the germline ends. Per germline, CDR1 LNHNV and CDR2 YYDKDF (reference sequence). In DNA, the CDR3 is TGTGCCACCAGCCATCCGCAGGGGGGGCACAATGAGCAGTTCTTC. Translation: CATSHPQGGHNEQFF.

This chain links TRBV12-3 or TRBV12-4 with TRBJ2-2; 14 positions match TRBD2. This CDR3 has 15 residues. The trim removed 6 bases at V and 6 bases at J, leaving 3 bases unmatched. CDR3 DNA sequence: TGTGCCAGCAGCCTGACTAGCGGGAGGGCCGGGGAGCTGTTTTTT. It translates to CASSLTSGRAGELFF.

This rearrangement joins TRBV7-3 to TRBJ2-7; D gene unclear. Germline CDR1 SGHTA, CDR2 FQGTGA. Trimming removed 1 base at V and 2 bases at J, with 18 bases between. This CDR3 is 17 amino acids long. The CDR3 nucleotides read TGTGCCAGCAGCTTAAGTCTTGGGGTGATCGCGGCCTACGAGCAGTACTTC. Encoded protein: CASSLSLGVIAAYEQYF. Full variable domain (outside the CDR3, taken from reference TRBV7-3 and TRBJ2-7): GAGVSQTPSNKVTEKGKYVELRCDPISGHTALYWYRQSLGQGPEFLIYFQGTGAADDSGLPNDRFFAVRPEGSVSTLKIQRTERGDSAVYLCASSLSLGVIAAYEQYFGPGTRLTVT.

The CDR3, as DNA: TGTGCCGTCGCGGGGGCTCGGACCGGGGAGCTGTTTTTT. It specifies CAVAGARTGELFF. The gene calls are TRBV7-8 and TRBJ2-2; maybe TRBD2 (7 bases). Trimming took off 11 bases at V and 5 bases at J, with 15 bases between the two ends. This CDR3 is built from 13 residues. Germline-derived CDR1 and CDR2 are SGHVS and FQNEAQ.

CDR3 in amino acids: CASKGGDTQYF. The CDR3 DNA reads as TGTGCCAGCAAAGGCGGAGATACGCAGTATTTT. The chain recombines TRBV2 with TRBJ2-3; D ambiguous. The CDR3 length is 11 residues. CDR1 is SNHLY, CDR2 FYNNEI, per germline. V shed 7 bases and J shed 5 bases, with 7 bases lying between them.

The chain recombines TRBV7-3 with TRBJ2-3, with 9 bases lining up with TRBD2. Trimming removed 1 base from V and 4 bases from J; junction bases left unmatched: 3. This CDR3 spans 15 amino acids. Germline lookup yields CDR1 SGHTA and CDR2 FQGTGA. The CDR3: CASSLISGSPDTQYF. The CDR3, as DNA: TGTGCCAGCAGCTTAATTAGCGGGAGCCCAGATACGCAGTATTTT.

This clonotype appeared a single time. Here the CDR3 DNA reads TGTGCCAGCAGCTTAGCCGAGGGCGGGGGGGCCGATGAGCAGTTCTTC. It codes for CASSLAEGGGADEQFF. The V gene is TRBV7-2, the J gene TRBJ2-1, with 9 bases lining up with TRBD2. The CDR3 sequence is 16 residues long. J was trimmed by 8 bases and V by 0 bases; bases with no gene match: 8. Germline V gene lookup returns CDR1 SGHTA and CDR2 FQGNSA.

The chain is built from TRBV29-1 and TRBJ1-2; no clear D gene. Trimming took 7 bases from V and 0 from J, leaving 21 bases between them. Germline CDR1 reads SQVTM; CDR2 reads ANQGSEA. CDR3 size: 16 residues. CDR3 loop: CSAGSQQAFSNYGYTF. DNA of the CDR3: TGCAGCGCCGGGTCGCAGCAGGCTTTCTCTAACTATGGCTACACCTTC.

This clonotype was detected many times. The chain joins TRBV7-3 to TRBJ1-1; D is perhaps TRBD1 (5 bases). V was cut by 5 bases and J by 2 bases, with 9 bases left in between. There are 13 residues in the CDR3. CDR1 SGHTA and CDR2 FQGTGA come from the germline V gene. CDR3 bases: TGTGCCAGCAGCCGGACAAGAAACACTGAAGCTTTCTTT. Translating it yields CASSRTRNTEAFF.

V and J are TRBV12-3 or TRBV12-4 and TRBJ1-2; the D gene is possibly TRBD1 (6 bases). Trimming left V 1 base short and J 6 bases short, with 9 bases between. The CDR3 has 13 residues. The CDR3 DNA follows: TGTGCCAGCAGTTTAGGGGGGGCTAATGGCTACACCTTC. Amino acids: CASSLGGANGYTF.

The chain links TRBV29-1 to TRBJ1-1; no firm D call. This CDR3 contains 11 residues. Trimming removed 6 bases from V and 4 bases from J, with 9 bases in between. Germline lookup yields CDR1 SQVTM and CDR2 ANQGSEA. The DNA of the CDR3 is TGCAGCGTCACGACTCTCACTGAAGCTTTCTTT. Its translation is CSVTTLTEAFF.

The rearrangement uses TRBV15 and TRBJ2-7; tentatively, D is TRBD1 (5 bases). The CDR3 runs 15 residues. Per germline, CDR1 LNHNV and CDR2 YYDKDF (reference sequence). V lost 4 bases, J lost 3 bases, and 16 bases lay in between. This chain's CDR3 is CATSTRRDSHYEQYF. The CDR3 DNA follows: TGTGCCACCAGCACCCGACGCGACAGCCACTACGAGCAGTACTTC.

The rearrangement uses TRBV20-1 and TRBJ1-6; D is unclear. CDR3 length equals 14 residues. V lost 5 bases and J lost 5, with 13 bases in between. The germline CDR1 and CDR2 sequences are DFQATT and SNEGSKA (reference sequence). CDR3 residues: CSAQTDFNNSPLHF. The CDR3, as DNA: TGCAGTGCTCAAACAGATTTTAATAATTCACCCCTCCACTTT.

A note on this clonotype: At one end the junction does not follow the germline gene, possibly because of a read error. The CDR3 coding sequence is TGTGCCACCAGCAGAGGACTAGCGCAACTCACAGATACGCAGTATTTC. The encoded protein is CATSRGLAQLTDTQYF. This chain connects TRBV15 to TRBJ2-3; 8 positions match TRBD2. Germline V gene lookup returns CDR1 LNHNV and CDR2 YYDKDF (reference sequence). The CDR3 covers 16 residues.

CDR3 coding DNA: TGTGCCAGCAGCGCTTGGACAGTATCCTACGAGCAGTACTTC. This codes for CASSAWTVSYEQYF. The gene calls are TRBV14 and TRBJ2-7; D is possibly TRBD1 (6 bases). This CDR3 comprises 14 residues. Germline CDR1 and CDR2: SGHDN and FVKESK. Trimming left V 5 bases short and J 1 base short, with 12 bases between.

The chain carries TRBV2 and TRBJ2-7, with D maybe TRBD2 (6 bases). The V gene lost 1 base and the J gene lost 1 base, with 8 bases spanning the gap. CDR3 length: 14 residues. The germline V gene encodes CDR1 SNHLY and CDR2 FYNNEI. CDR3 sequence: CASSEERVSYEQYF. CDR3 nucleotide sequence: TGTGCCAGCAGTGAAGAGCGGGTTTCCTACGAGCAGTACTTC.

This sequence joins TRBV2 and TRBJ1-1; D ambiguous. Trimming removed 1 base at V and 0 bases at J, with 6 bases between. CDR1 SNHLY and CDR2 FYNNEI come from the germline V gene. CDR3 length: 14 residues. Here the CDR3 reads CASSEVGMNTEAFF. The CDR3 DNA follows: TGTGCCAGCAGTGAAGTGGGCATGAACACTGAAGCTTTCTTT.

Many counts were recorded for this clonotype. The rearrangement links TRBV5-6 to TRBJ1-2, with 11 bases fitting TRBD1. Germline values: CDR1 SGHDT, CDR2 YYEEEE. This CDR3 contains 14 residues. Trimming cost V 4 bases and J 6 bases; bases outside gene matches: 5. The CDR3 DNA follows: TGTGCCAGCAGCATAAGGGACAGGGGGGATGGCTACACCTTC. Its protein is CASSIRDRGDGYTF.

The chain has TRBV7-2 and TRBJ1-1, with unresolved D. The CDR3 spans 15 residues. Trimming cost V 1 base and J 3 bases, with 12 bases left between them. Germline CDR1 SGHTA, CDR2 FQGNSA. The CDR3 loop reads CASSLGKGAYTEAFF. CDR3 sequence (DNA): TGTGCCAGCAGCTTAGGGAAGGGTGCCTACACTGAAGCTTTCTTT.

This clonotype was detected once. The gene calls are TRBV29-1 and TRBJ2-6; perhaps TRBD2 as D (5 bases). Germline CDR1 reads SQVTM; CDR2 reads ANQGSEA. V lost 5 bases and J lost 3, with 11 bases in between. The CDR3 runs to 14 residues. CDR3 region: CSVSGVGGANVLTF. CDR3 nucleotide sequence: TGCAGCGTTTCCGGGGTTGGTGGGGCCAACGTCCTGACTTTC.